Listed below are T cell receptor beta chains from one sample, sequenced in a study of CD8 T cells in Susac syndrome. TCRdb re-called the immunoSEQ multiplex PCR reads with MiXCR, one entry per CDR3 protein. The table lists around 140,000 distinct CDR3 sequences, 75% to 90% of them singletons, with 0.5% to 0.65% in the top ten. Sequenced input: CD8+ T cells from PBMCs. The receptors come from a human donor with multiple sclerosis. Each CDR3 is given with its conserved first and last residue. The D gene is left open where the match is weak. Size values are once, few and many counts, or a class for expanded clones, and some rows have none.

DNA	CDR3	D	V	J	size
TGTGCCACCGGGACCCTAGGCGGGCACAATGAGCAGTTCTTC	CATGTLGGHNEQFF	-	TRBV5-4	TRBJ2-1	-
TGCGCCAGCAGCCACGATTCGGGGACTAGCGCTGAAAATGAGCAGTTCTTC	CASSHDSGTSAENEQFF	TRBD2	TRBV4-1	TRBJ2-1	-
TGCGCCAGCGGTGTAGCGGGGCGCCTCTCCTACAATGAGCAGTTCTTC	CASGVAGRLSYNEQFF	TRBD2	TRBV4-1	TRBJ2-1	-
TGTGCCAGCAGTCCCGGGACAGCCTACGAGCAGTACTTC	CASSPGTAYEQYF	TRBD1	TRBV19	TRBJ2-7	-
TGTGCCAGCAGCTTTCGACTAGCGGGGGACCTAAGATGGGAGACCCAGTACTTC	CASSFRLAGDLRWETQYF	TRBD2	TRBV13	TRBJ2-5	-
TGCGCCAGCAGCCAAGCAAACTACCAAGAGACCCAGTACTTC	CASSQANYQETQYF	-	TRBV4-1	TRBJ2-5	-
TGTGCCAGCAGTTTATCCACGAGATTGTACCAAGAGACCCAGTACTTC	CASSLSTRLYQETQYF	-	TRBV27	TRBJ2-5	-
TGTGCCAGCAGCCCCGGGACTAGTGTCTTAGGGGAGCTGTTTTTT	CASSPGTSVLGELFF	TRBD2	TRBV7-6	TRBJ2-2	-
TGTGCCAGCAGCGACGGACTAGCGGGGGGGTACAATGAGCAGTTCTTC	CASSDGLAGGYNEQFF	TRBD2	TRBV7-2	TRBJ2-1	-
TGCAGCGTTGAAGGTACCATTAGGGGACAGGGAAATGGCTACACCTTC	CSVEGTIRGQGNGYTF	TRBD1	TRBV29-1	TRBJ1-2	-
TGCGCCAGCAGCCTCGGGACAGGTCATCCTGAAGCTTTCTTT	CASSLGTGHPEAFF	TRBD1	TRBV4-1	TRBJ1-1	-
TGTGCCAGCAGCCCTATAAGGACTGAAGCTTTCTTT	CASSPIRTEAFF	-	TRBV11-2	TRBJ1-1	-
TGTGCCAGCAGCACGTGGATCGGACAGGGGGCCGTTGGCTACACCTTC	CASSTWIGQGAVGYTF	TRBD1	TRBV27	TRBJ1-2	-
TGTGCCAGCAGTTCCTGGACAGTTGCAACTAATGAAAAACTGTTTTTT	CASSSWTVATNEKLFF	-	TRBV2	TRBJ1-4	few
TGTGCCAGCAGCCAAGTGGTAGGGGGCGATGCCAATGAGCAGTTCTTC	CASSQVVGGDANEQFF	TRBD1	TRBV3-1	TRBJ2-1	once
TGTGCCAGCAGCCAAGGGACTAGCGGCTACCAAGAGACCCAGTACTTC	CASSQGTSGYQETQYF	TRBD2	TRBV16	TRBJ2-5	few
TGTGCCAGCAGCTTGGCCGGCGAAGGGGTAACCGGGGAGCTGTTTTTT	CASSLAGEGVTGELFF	-	TRBV5-6	TRBJ2-2	few
TGTGCCAGCAGCCCCGTAGAGTTAGCCAAAAACATTCAGTACTTC	CASSPVELAKNIQYF	-	TRBV27	TRBJ2-4	-
TGTGCCAGCAGCTTACTCACCGGGGTCGCCTACGAGCAGTACTTC	CASSLLTGVAYEQYF	-	TRBV11-2	TRBJ2-7	-
TGTGCCAGTAGTACTCGGCGGGAGAATGAGCAGTTCTTC	CASSTRRENEQFF	TRBD2	TRBV19	TRBJ2-1	-
TGTGCCAGCAGTCCCGGGACAGGGGATACCTATGGCTACACCTTC	CASSPGTGDTYGYTF	TRBD1	TRBV27	TRBJ1-2	-
TGTGCCAGTAGTTACAGGGGGATGAACACTGAAGCTTTCTTT	CASSYRGMNTEAFF	TRBD1	TRBV19	TRBJ1-1	-
TGCAGTGCTGGCGGTGTTGCGAGCTGGGACACCATATATTTT	CSAGGVASWDTIYF	-	TRBV20-1	TRBJ1-3	-
TGTGCCAGCAGGGAGGGAGGGACCGCGGGAACTGAAGCTTTCTTT	CASREGGTAGTEAFF	-	TRBV2	TRBJ1-1	-
TGTGCCAGCAGCTTGGCGGGCGGGAACACTGAAGCTTTCTTT	CASSLAGGNTEAFF	-	TRBV7-8	TRBJ1-1	few